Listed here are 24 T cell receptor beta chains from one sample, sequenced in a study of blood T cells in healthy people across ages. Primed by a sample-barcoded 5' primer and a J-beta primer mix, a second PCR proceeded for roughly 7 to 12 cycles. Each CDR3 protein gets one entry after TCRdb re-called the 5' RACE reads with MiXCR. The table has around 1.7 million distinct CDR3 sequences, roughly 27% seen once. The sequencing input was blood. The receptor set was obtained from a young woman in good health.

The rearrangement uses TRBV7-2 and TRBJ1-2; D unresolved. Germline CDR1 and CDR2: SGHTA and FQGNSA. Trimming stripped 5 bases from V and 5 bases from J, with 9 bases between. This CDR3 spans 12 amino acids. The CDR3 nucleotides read TGTGCCAGCAGCAACCACGGATATGGCTACACCTTC. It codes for CASSNHGYGYTF.

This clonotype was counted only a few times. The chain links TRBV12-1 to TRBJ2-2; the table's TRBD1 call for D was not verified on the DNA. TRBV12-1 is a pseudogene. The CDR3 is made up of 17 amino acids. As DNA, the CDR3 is TGTGCCAGCAGCTTTTCCCTGCGGCCTAGATACACCGGGGAGCTGTTTTTT. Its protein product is CASSFSLRPRYTGELFF.

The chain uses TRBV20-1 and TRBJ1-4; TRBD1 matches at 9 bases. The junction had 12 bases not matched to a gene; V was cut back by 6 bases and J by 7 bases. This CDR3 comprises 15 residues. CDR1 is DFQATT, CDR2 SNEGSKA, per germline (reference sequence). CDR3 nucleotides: TGCAGTGCCGATTCGCCACAGGGGGCGGGTGAAAAACTGTTTTTT. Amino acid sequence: CSADSPQGAGEKLFF.

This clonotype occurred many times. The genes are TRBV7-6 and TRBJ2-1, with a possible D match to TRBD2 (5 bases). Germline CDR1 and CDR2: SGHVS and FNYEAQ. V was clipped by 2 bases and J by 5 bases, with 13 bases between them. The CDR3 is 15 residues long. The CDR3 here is CASSLIPQRNNEQFF. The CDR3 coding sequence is TGTGCCAGCAGCTTAATACCCCAGCGGAACAATGAGCAGTTCTTC. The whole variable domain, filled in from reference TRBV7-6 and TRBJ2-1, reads GAGVSQSPRYKVTKRGQDVALRCDPISGHVSLYWYRQALGQGPEFLTYFNYEAQQDKSGLPNDRFSAERPEGSISTLTIQRTEQRDSAMYRCASSLIPQRNNEQFFGPGTRLTVL.

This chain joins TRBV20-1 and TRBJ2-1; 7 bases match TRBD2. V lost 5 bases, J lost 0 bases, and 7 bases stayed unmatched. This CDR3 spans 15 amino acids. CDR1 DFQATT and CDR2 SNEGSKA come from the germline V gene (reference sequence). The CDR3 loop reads CSALPSGRSYNEQFF. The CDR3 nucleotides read TGCAGTGCTCTCCCTAGCGGCCGCTCCTACAATGAGCAGTTCTTC.

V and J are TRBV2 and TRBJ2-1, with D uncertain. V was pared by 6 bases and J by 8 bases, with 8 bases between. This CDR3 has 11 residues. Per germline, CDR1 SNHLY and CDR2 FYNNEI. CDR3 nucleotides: TGTGCCAGCAGACGGGCCTATGAGCAGTTCTTC. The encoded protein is CASRRAYEQFF. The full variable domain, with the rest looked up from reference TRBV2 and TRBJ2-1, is EPEVTQTPSHQVTQMGQEVILRCVPISNHLYFYWYRQILGQKVEFLVSFYNNEISEKSEIFDDQFSVERPDGSNFTLKIRSTKLEDSAMYFCASRRAYEQFFGPGTRLTVL.

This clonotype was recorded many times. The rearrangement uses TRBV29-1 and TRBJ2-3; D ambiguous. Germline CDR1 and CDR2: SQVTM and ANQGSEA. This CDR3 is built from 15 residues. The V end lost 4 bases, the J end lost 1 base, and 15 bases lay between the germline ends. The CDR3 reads CSVGKDSKGTDTQYF. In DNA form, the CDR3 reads TGCAGCGTTGGGAAGGATTCCAAGGGCACAGATACGCAGTATTTT.

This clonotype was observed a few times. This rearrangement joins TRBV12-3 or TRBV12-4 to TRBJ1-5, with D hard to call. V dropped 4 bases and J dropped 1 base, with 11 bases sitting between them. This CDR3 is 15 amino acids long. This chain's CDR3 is CASSSRRHSNQPQHF. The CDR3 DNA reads TGTGCCAGCAGTTCTCGGAGACACAGCAATCAGCCCCAGCATTTT.

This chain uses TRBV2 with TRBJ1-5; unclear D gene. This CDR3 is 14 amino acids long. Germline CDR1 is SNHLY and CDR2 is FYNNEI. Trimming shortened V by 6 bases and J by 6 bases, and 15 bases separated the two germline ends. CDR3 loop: CASRRQSPGQPQHF. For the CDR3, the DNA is TGTGCCAGCAGGAGACAATCCCCCGGTCAGCCCCAGCATTTT. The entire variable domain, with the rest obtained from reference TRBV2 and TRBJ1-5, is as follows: EPEVTQTPSHQVTQMGQEVILRCVPISNHLYFYWYRQILGQKVEFLVSFYNNEISEKSEIFDDQFSVERPDGSNFTLKIRSTKLEDSAMYFCASRRQSPGQPQHFGDGTRLSIL.

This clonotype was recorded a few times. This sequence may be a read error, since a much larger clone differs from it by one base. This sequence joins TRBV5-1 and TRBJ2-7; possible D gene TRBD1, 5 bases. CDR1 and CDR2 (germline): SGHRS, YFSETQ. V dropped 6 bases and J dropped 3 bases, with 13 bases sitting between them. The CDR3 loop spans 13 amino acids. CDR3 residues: CASNPQGNYEQYF. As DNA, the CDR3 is TGCGCCAGCAACCCTCAGGGTAACTACGAGCAGTACTTC.

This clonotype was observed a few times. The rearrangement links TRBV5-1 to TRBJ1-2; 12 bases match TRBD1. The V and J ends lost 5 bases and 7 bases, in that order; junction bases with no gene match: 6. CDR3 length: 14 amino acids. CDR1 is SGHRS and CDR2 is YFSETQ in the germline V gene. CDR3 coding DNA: TGCGCCAGCAGGCCCGGGACAGGGGGCAGTGGCTACACCTTC. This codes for CASRPGTGGSGYTF. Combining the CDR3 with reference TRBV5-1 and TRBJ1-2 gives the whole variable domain KAGVTQTPRYLIKTRGQQVTLSCSPISGHRSVSWYQQTPGQGLQFLFEYFSETQRNKGNFPGRFSGRQFSNSRSEMNVSTLELGDSALYLCASRPGTGGSGYTFGSGTRLTVV.

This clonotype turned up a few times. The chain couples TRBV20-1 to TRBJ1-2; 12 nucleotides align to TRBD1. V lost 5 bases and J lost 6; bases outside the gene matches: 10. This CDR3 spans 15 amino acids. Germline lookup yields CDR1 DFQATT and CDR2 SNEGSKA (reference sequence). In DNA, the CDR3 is TGCAGTGCTCCAAGGCGGGGACAGGGGGCTGATGGCTACACCTTC. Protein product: CSAPRRGQGADGYTF.

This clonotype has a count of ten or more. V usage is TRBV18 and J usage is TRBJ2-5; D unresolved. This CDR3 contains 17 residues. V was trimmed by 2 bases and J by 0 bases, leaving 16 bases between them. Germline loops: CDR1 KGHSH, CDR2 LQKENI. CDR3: CASSPGWNVYDQETQYF. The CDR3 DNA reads TGTGCCAGCTCACCAGGGTGGAACGTTTACGACCAAGAGACCCAGTACTTC.

This chain's CDR3 is CSAGGGLSSPLHF. The CDR3, as DNA: TGCAGTGCCGGGGGAGGACTGAGTTCACCCCTCCACTTT. The chain combines TRBV20-1 with TRBJ1-6, with a tentative D call TRBD1 (5 bases). This CDR3 is 13 amino acids long. Germline V gene data show CDR1 as DFQATT and CDR2 as SNEGSKA (reference sequence). With 6 bases removed from V and 9 bases from J, the gap between germline ends came to 15 bases.

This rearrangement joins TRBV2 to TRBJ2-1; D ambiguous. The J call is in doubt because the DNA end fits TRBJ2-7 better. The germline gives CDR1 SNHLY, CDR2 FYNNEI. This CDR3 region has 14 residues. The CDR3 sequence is CASSEGLPGNEQYF. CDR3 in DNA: TGTGCCAGCAGTGAGGGCCTCCCGGGCAATGAGCAGTACTTC.

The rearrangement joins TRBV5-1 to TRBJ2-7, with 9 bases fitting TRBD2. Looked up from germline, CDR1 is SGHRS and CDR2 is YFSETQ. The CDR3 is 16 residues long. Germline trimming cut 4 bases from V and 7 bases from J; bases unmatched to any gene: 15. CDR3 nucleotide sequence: TGCGCCAGCAGCCTCCAGGGAGCGGGAGGCTACAATGAGCAGTACTTC. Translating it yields CASSLQGAGGYNEQYF.

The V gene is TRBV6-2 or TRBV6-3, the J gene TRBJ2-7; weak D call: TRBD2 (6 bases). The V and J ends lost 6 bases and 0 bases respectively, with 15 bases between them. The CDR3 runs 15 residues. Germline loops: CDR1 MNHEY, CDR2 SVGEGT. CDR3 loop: CASSWDSQSSYEQYF. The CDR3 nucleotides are TGTGCCAGCAGCTGGGACTCCCAGAGCTCCTACGAGCAGTACTTC.

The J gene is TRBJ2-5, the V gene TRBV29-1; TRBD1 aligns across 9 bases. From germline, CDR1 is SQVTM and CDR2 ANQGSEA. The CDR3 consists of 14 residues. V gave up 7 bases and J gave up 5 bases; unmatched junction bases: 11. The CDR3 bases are TGCAGCGCTGTCCGCGGGACAGGGAGGGAGACCCAGTACTTC. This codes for CSAVRGTGRETQYF.

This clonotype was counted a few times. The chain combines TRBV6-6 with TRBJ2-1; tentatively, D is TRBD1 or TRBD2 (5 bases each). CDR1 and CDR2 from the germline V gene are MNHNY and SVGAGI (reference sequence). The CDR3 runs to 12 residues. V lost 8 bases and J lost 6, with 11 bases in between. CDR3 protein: CASRDAGNEQFF. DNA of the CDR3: TGTGCCAGCCGGGACGCCGGCAATGAGCAGTTCTTC.

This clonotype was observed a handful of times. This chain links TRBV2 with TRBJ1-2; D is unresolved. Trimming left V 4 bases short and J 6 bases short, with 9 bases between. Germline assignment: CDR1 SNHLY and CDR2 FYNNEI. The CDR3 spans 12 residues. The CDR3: CASSGGFNGYTF. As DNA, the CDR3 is TGTGCCAGCAGTGGAGGGTTTAATGGCTACACCTTC.

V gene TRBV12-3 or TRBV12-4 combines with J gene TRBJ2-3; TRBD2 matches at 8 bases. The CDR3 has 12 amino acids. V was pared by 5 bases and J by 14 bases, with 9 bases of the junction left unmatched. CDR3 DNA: TGTGCCAGCAGTGCGCGGGGGGTCCTGTTGTATTTT. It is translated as CASSARGVLLYF.

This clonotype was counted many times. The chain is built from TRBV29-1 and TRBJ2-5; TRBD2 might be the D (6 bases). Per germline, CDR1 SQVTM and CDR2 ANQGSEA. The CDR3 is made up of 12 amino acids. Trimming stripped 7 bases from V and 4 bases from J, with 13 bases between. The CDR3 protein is CSGVGTVETQYF. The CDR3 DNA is TGCAGCGGCGTCGGGACTGTAGAGACCCAGTACTTC.

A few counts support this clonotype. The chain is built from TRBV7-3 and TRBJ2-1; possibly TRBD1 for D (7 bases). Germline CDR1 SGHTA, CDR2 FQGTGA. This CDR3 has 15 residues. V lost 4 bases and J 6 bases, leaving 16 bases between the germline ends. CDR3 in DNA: TGTGCCAGCAGCTCCACCCGGCAGGGGGGCAATGAGCAGTTCTTC. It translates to CASSSTRQGGNEQFF.

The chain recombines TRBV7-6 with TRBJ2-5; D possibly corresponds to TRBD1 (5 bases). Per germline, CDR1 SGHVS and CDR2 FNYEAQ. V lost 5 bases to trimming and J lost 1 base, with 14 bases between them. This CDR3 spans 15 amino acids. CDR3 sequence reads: CASSTVPGSQETQYF. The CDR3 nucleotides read TGTGCCAGCAGCACCGTCCCAGGGTCCCAAGAGACCCAGTACTTC.